This entry concerns a single T cell receptor (beta chain). This entry is derived from a study of blood T cell repertoires in COVID-19. In the original workflow: Estimation of nucleated cell counts was performed using reference gene primer amplification. The repertoire was sequenced with immunoSEQ multiplex PCR; TCRdb's copy has only in-frame clones and lacks some. D and trimming were read from the DNA, whereas the V and J calls and clone size are those reported in that table. In the table there are 240,000 or so clones, roughly 83% of which are singletons. The V segment lost 4 bases and the J segment 5 bases; nucleotides outside the gene matches: 9. CDR1 and CDR2 from the germline V gene are MGHRA and YSYEKL. This CDR3 spans 16 amino acids.

The clonotype was recovered from an elderly woman with acute or convalescent COVID-19. Sequencing was carried out using peripheral blood. The chain couples TRBV4-1 to TRBJ2-1; TRBD2 matches at 9 bases. The CDR3 reads CASSPLQRGVNNEQFF. The DNA for the CDR3 is TGCGCCAGCAGCCCCCTCCAGCGGGGGGTAAACAATGAGCAGTTCTTC.